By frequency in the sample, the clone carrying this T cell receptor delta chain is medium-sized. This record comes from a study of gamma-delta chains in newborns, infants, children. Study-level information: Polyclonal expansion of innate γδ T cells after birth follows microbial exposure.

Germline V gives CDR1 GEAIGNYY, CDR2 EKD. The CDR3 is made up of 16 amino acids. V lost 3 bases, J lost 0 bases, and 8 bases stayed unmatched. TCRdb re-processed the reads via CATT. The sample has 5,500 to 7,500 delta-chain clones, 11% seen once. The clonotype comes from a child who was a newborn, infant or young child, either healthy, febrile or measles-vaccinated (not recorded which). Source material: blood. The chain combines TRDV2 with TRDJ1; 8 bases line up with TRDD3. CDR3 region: CACDRLGDAYTDKLIF. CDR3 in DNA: TGTGCCTGTGACCGATTGGGGGATGCGTACACCGATAAACTCATCTTT.